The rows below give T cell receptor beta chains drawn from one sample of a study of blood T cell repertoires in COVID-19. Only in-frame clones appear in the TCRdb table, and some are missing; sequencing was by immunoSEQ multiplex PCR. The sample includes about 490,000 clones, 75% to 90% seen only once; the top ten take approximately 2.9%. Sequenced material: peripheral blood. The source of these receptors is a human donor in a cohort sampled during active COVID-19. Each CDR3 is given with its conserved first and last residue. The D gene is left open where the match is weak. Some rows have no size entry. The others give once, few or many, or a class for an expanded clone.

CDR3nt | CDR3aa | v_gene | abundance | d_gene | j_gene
TGTGCCAGCAGCCCGAATACCGCGGGACAGGGGGATGGCTACACCTTC | CASSPNTAGQGDGYTF | TRBV11-2 | - | TRBD1 | TRBJ1-2
TGTGCCAGCAGTTTATCTACAGGGCCTAACTATGGCTACACCTTC | CASSLSTGPNYGYTF | TRBV28 | - | - | TRBJ1-2
TGTGCCACCTCCGTGGGGGCCCTAGCCAAAAACATTCAGTACTTC | CATSVGALAKNIQYF | TRBV6-5 | - | - | TRBJ2-4
TGTGCCAGCAGCTTGGGGCAGGGGTTCCACAATGAGCAGTTCTTC | CASSLGQGFHNEQFF | TRBV5-5 | - | - | TRBJ2-1
TGTGCCAAGGCCGGGTATAGCAATCAGCCCCAGCATTTT | CAKAGYSNQPQHF | TRBV7-3 | - | - | TRBJ1-5
TGTGCCAGCTCACCAAGATGGCAGGGAAGCAATCAGCCCCAGCATTTT | CASSPRWQGSNQPQHF | TRBV18 | - | - | TRBJ1-5
TGTGCCAGCAGCTCATTAAGCGGGGGCGAGGCGGGCACAGATACGCAGTATTTT | CASSSLSGGEAGTDTQYF | TRBV7-6 | - | TRBD2 | TRBJ2-3
TGTGCCAGCAGTGAGCCCCAGGGGCTGGATACGCAGTATTTT | CASSEPQGLDTQYF | TRBV25-1 | - | - | TRBJ2-3
TGTGCCAGCAGCTTAGCGCGTCTAGCGGGAGGGCTGGGGGAGACCCAGTACTTC | CASSLARLAGGLGETQYF | TRBV7-2 | - | TRBD2 | TRBJ2-5
TGCAGCGAGGCGGGAGGACGTAATGAGCAGTTCTTC | CSEAGGRNEQFF | TRBV29-1 | - | TRBD2 | TRBJ2-1
TGTGCCTGGAGTGGCGGGGAGGGGACTGAAGCTTTCTTT | CAWSGGEGTEAFF | TRBV30 | - | - | TRBJ1-1
TGTGCCAGCTCACCATCTTTGGAGGGGTGGGACTACGAGCAGTACTTC | CASSPSLEGWDYEQYF | TRBV18 | few | - | TRBJ2-7
TGTGCCACCTCTTCGACAGGGCTTGGCGGGGAGCTGTTTTTT | CATSSTGLGGELFF | TRBV9 | - | TRBD1 | TRBJ2-2
TGTGCCAGCAGCTCGGTTATTGGGACAGGGTATGGCTACACCTTC | CASSSVIGTGYGYTF | TRBV5-6 | - | TRBD1 | TRBJ1-2
TGTGCCAGCAGTGAGGGAGCGCATCAGCCCCAGCATTTT | CASSEGAHQPQHF | TRBV2 | few | - | TRBJ1-5
TGTGCCAGCAGTTTAGGGACAGGGGACGAAAAACTGTTTTTT | CASSLGTGDEKLFF | TRBV28 | - | TRBD1 | TRBJ1-4
TGTGCCAGCAGGGTGGGAGGACCCTACGAGCAGTACTTC | CASRVGGPYEQYF | TRBV27 | - | - | TRBJ2-7
TGTGCCAGCAGCTACAGACCCGGGGACAACTTTAACTATGGCTACACCTTC | CASSYRPGDNFNYGYTF | TRBV13 | - | - | TRBJ1-2
TGCGCCAGCAGGGATTCCGGGACAGTTAACACCGGGGAGCTGTTTTTT | CASRDSGTVNTGELFF | TRBV10-1 | - | TRBD1 | TRBJ2-2
TGTGCCAGCAGTCCGAGGACAGGGCACAATCAGCCCCAGCATTTT | CASSPRTGHNQPQHF | TRBV27 | few | TRBD1 | TRBJ1-5
TGTGCCAGCAGCCAAAAAAGGCAGGGAGGGAACACTGAAGCTTTCTTT | CASSQKRQGGNTEAFF | TRBV5-4 | - | - | TRBJ1-1
TGTGCCAGCAGTTCTCAACAGGAATTCAATGAAGCTTTCTTT | CASSSQQEFNEAFF | TRBV6-2/TRBV6-3 | once | - | TRBJ1-1
TGTGCCAGCAGTTTATCTTGGACAGGGGGATATGGCTACACCTTC | CASSLSWTGGYGYTF | TRBV27 | - | TRBD1 | TRBJ1-2
TGTGCCAGCAGGAGGGGGTTCGACACTGAAGCTTTCTTT | CASRRGFDTEAFF | TRBV6-5 | - | - | TRBJ1-1
TGTGCCAGCAGCAGGGTCGACCCAAGGGGAGATACGCAGTATTTT | CASSRVDPRGDTQYF | TRBV21-1 | - | - | TRBJ2-3
TGTGCCAGCAGCGTGGGAGGGCAAAACACCGGGGAGCTGTTTTTT | CASSVGGQNTGELFF | TRBV9 | - | TRBD2 | TRBJ2-2
TGTGCCTGGAGTGCCCCTCGAGGGGGCGGCGAGCAGTACTTC | CAWSAPRGGGEQYF | TRBV30 | - | TRBD1 | TRBJ2-7
TGTGCCACCAGCAGCGCGACCTCCGGGATCTATAGTGGCTACACCTTC | CATSSATSGIYSGYTF | TRBV15 | - | - | TRBJ1-2
TGTGCCAGCAGTTTTGGAGCGGGAGGGAGCGAGCAGTACTTC | CASSFGAGGSEQYF | TRBV6-5 | once | TRBD2 | TRBJ2-7
TGTGCCAGCAGCTTGGCCCCACAGGGCGTCTTCAATCAGCCCCAGCATTTT | CASSLAPQGVFNQPQHF | TRBV5-8 | few | - | TRBJ1-5
TGCGCCAGCAGCCAAGATAGCGGGGTCCCCCGGGAGCTGTTTTTT | CASSQDSGVPRELFF | TRBV4-3 | - | TRBD2 | TRBJ2-2
TGTGCCAGCAGTGACGGCCTCTATTCTGCGGGTGGCTACACCTTC | CASSDGLYSAGGYTF | TRBV2 | - | - | TRBJ1-2
TGTGCCAGCAGCCAAGCCAAGGACATGTCGTTAGGGACCCAGTACTTC | CASSQAKDMSLGTQYF | TRBV3-1/TRBV3-2 | - | - | TRBJ2-5
TGTGCCAGTAGTGGGCTAGCCAGAAACATTCAGTACTTC | CASSGLARNIQYF | TRBV19 | - | - | TRBJ2-4
TGCAGCCTAACGCGGGGAGGGAACACTGAAGCTTTCTTT | CSLTRGGNTEAFF | TRBV29-1 | - | - | TRBJ1-1
TGTGCCAGCAGAACGACAGGGGATGAAGCTTTCTTT | CASRTTGDEAFF | TRBV28 | - | TRBD1 | TRBJ1-1
TGTGCCAGCAGTTACTTTCGGACTAGCGGTGCCTACGAGCAGTACTTC | CASSYFRTSGAYEQYF | TRBV6-2/TRBV6-3 | - | TRBD2 | TRBJ2-7
TGTGCCAGCAGCCAGGGGAGAGTAGCGGGCGCTTCAGATACGCAGTATTTT | CASSQGRVAGASDTQYF | TRBV3-1/TRBV3-2 | - | TRBD2 | TRBJ2-3
TGTGCCAGCTCACCACTAGGACAGGGAGGGTTAGCTTTCTTT | CASSPLGQGGLAFF | TRBV18 | - | TRBD1 | TRBJ1-1
TGTGCCAGCCAGACTAGCGGGGACACAGATACGCAGTATTTT | CASQTSGDTDTQYF | TRBV3-1/TRBV3-2 | - | TRBD2 | TRBJ2-3
TGTGCCAGCAGCATCGGGACACACTACGAGCAGTACTTC | CASSIGTHYEQYF | TRBV7-3 | few | - | TRBJ2-7
TGCGCCAGCAGCTTGCTCTCAGCGGAGTTTGGCACAGATACGCAGTATTTT | CASSLLSAEFGTDTQYF | TRBV5-1 | once | - | TRBJ2-3
TGTGCCAGCTCACCCCTCCCCGGGGGGGCCACTGAAGCTTTCTTT | CASSPLPGGATEAFF | TRBV18 | - | - | TRBJ1-1
TGTGCCACCAGTGACCGCTTAGCGGGAGATACGCAGTATTTT | CATSDRLAGDTQYF | TRBV24-1 | once | TRBD2 | TRBJ2-3
TGTGCCAGCAGTTTGAACCCCAGGGGCGCGGAGACCCAGTACTTC | CASSLNPRGAETQYF | TRBV28 | - | - | TRBJ2-5
TGCGCCTGCCGACTAGCGGGAGGGCCCGTCTATGAGCAGTTCTTC | CACRLAGGPVYEQFF | TRBV5-1 | - | TRBD2 | TRBJ2-1